Below, 26 T cell receptor beta chains from the same sample are listed, as sequenced in a study of response to subunit inactivated influenza vaccine. TCRdb reprocessed the RT-PCR reads via MiXCR and lists one record per CDR3 protein. Here the sample spans about 540,000 distinct CDR3 sequences, under 30% being singletons. These data are also associated with another study on T cells expressing NK-cell markers. According to that study: The authors generated TCR beta cDNA through 5'RACE template switching with UMIs.

This sample comprised CD4+ T cells sorted from PBMCs, obtained 11 to 12 days after vaccination. These receptors all come from a man in his fifties who received an inactivated influenza vaccine.

This clonotype turned up a few times. V and J are TRBV6-2 or TRBV6-3 and TRBJ2-7, with D unclear. The V gene's germline CDR1 is MNHEY and CDR2 SVGEGT. The CDR3 consists of 15 residues. V dropped 0 bases and J dropped 3 bases, with 12 bases sitting between them. The CDR3 protein is CASSYSVSGGYEQYF. In DNA form, the CDR3 reads TGTGCCAGCAGTTACTCGGTTTCGGGCGGCTACGAGCAGTACTTC.

V usage is TRBV28 and J usage is TRBJ1-2; no definite D call. Germline V gene sequence: CDR1 MDHEN, CDR2 SYDVKM. The CDR3 loop spans 16 amino acids. Deletions cut 7 bases from V and 0 bases from J, with 18 bases between. The CDR3 region is CASTTSSGVANYGYTF. In nucleotides, the CDR3 is TGTGCCAGCACCACCTCTTCCGGAGTCGCTAACTATGGCTACACCTTC.

This clonotype was observed a few times. The chain links TRBV3-1 to TRBJ1-4; D possibly corresponds to TRBD1 (5 bases). V lost 0 bases and J lost 7, with 9 bases in between. The CDR3 sequence is 14 residues long. Germline values: CDR1 LGHDT, CDR2 YNNKEL (reference sequence). The CDR3, as DNA: TGTGCCAGCAGCCAAGAGGGGGAGTTTGAAAAACTGTTTTTT. Its protein product is CASSQEGEFEKLFF.

The table lists this clonotype with a few counts. The rearrangement joins TRBV29-1 to TRBJ2-1; 9 bases are a match to TRBD2. This CDR3 has 13 amino acids. Germline CDR1 reads SQVTM; CDR2 reads ANQGSEA. J was trimmed by 4 bases and V by 3 bases; bases with no gene match: 1. CDR3 sequence: CSVDLAGYNEQFF. CDR3 DNA sequence: TGCAGCGTTGATCTAGCGGGATACAATGAGCAGTTCTTC.

This chain links TRBV5-1 with TRBJ2-7, with 9 bases fitting TRBD1. J lost 5 bases, V lost 4 bases, and 10 bases had no gene match. The CDR3 is 15 residues long. CDR1 is SGHRS and CDR2 is YFSETQ in the germline V gene. In DNA, the CDR3 is TGCGCCAGCAGCCAAGGGGACAGGGTGGGACACGAGCAGTACTTC. It yields the protein CASSQGDRVGHEQYF.

Many counts were recorded for this clonotype. The chain's CDR3 is CASTHDDQETQYF. DNA of the CDR3: TGTGCCAGCACCCACGACGACCAAGAGACCCAGTACTTC. The rearrangement links TRBV5-4 to TRBJ2-5; no clear D. The length of the CDR3 is 13 residues. V lost 6 bases and J lost 0, with 9 bases in between. Germline-derived CDR1 and CDR2 are SGHNT and YYREEE (reference sequence).

V and J are TRBV11-2 and TRBJ2-4, with TRBD1 as a possible D gene (6 bases). The CDR3 contains 17 residues. The germline V gene encodes CDR1 SGHAT and CDR2 FQNNGV. Trimming pared 5 bases from V and 1 base from J, leaving 18 bases between. Here the CDR3 reads CASSLRLGAGAKNIQYF. CDR3 sequence (DNA): TGTGCCAGCAGCCTCAGGCTGGGGGCAGGTGCCAAAAACATTCAGTACTTC.

This chain uses TRBV20-1 with TRBJ2-5, with a possible D match to TRBD2 (6 bases). There are 17 residues in the CDR3. Trimming shortened V by 0 bases and J by 7 bases, and 24 bases separated the two germline ends. The V gene's germline CDR1 is DFQATT and CDR2 SNEGSKA (reference sequence). The CDR3 protein is CSARDPLAVGSGMTQYF. The CDR3 DNA reads as TGCAGTGCTAGAGATCCATTAGCGGTTGGATCGGGAATGACCCAGTACTTC.

This rearrangement joins TRBV29-1 to TRBJ2-3; D is undetermined. CDR3 length equals 10 residues. V lost 7 bases to trimming and J lost 5 bases, with 7 bases between them. Germline CDR1 and CDR2: SQVTM and ANQGSEA. The CDR3 region is CSGTVDTQYF. The CDR3 DNA sequence: TGCAGCGGAACAGTAGATACGCAGTATTTT.

The chain combines TRBV6-1 with TRBJ1-1; 10 nucleotides agree with TRBD1. Germline CDR1 and CDR2: MNHNS and SASEGT. The CDR3 extends over 14 amino acids. V lost 4 bases and J lost 8; bases outside the gene matches: 7. CDR3 coding DNA: TGTGCCAGCAGTGGACCGGGACAGGGGATGGAAGCTTTCTTT. Its protein is CASSGPGQGMEAFF.

In this sample, this clonotype turned up many times. This chain uses TRBV28 with TRBJ2-7; 9 bases are shared with TRBD1. Germline-derived CDR1 and CDR2 are MDHEN and SYDVKM. J gave up 7 bases and V 5 bases, and 12 bases lay outside the gene matches. There are 15 residues in the CDR3. CDR3 in amino acids: CASSRLGTGLEEQYF. DNA of the CDR3: TGTGCCAGCAGTCGACTCGGGACAGGGCTAGAAGAGCAGTACTTC.

The rearrangement uses TRBV7-9 and TRBJ1-1; 8 positions match TRBD1. Germline V gives CDR1 SEHNR, CDR2 FQNEAQ (reference sequence). The CDR3 totals 15 residues. V lost 6 bases and J lost 0; bases outside the gene matches: 6. CDR3: CASRPGQGMNTEAFF. The CDR3, as DNA: TGTGCCAGCAGGCCCGGACAGGGAATGAACACTGAAGCTTTCTTT.

The gene calls are TRBV18 and TRBJ2-7, with 10 bases matching TRBD1. Germline V lookup: CDR1 KGHSH, CDR2 LQKENI. CDR3 length: 13 amino acids. The ends lost 3 bases at V and 5 bases at J; junction bases unmatched: 1. The CDR3 protein is CASSPTGGHEQYF. In DNA, the CDR3 is TGTGCCAGCTCACCGACAGGGGGCCACGAGCAGTACTTC.

This clonotype was observed a handful of times. The rearrangement joins TRBV11-2 to TRBJ2-1, with 11 bases matching TRBD2. CDR1 and CDR2 from the germline V gene are SGHAT and FQNNGV. Trimming at V came to 6 bases and at J to 4 bases, leaving 11 bases not matched to a gene. The CDR3 contains 17 residues. CDR3 sequence (DNA): TGTGCCAGCAGGGAAGATGGGACTAGCGGATTGTACAATGAGCAGTTCTTC. This translates into CASREDGTSGLYNEQFF.

This clonotype was observed many times. The V gene is TRBV30, the J gene TRBJ2-5; D unclear. The germline V gene encodes CDR1 GTSNPN and CDR2 SVGIG (reference sequence). Deletions cut 5 bases from V and 2 bases from J, with 6 bases between. The CDR3 length is 11 residues. The CDR3 sequence is CAWLQQETQYF. The CDR3 DNA reads as TGTGCCTGGCTACAGCAAGAGACCCAGTACTTC.

CDR3 amino acids: CASSQQGGWETQYF. The DNA of the CDR3 is TGTGCCAGCAGCCAACAAGGGGGTTGGGAGACCCAGTACTTC. This chain links TRBV3-1 with TRBJ2-5; a weak D match, TRBD1 (6 bases). This CDR3 has 14 residues. The ends were cut back, 2 bases at V and 5 bases at J, with 12 bases in the middle. Germline CDR1 and CDR2: LGHDT and YNNKEL (reference sequence).

This clonotype has just a few counts. This chain links TRBV7-9 with TRBJ2-5; no clear D. Trimming took off 5 bases at V and 1 base at J, with 8 bases between the two ends. In germline, CDR1 is SEHNR, CDR2 FQNEAQ (reference sequence). The CDR3 is 13 residues long. The DNA of the CDR3 is TGTGCCAGCAGCCCCGACGGCCAAGAGACCCAGTACTTC. As protein: CASSPDGQETQYF.

This clonotype has just a few counts. The V call is TRBV6-2 or TRBV6-3, the J call TRBJ2-5; D is tentatively TRBD1 or TRBD2 (5 bases each). V lost 0 bases, J lost 4 bases, and 15 bases lay in between. Germline V gene sequence: CDR1 MNHEY, CDR2 SVGEGT. The CDR3 is 16 amino acids. The CDR3 DNA follows: TGTGCCAGCAGTTACTCCCTTGCAGGGACGAGAGAGACCCAGTACTTC. This codes for CASSYSLAGTRETQYF.

This clonotype was seen repeatedly, ten times or more. The chain has TRBV7-2 and TRBJ1-5; no clear D gene. Germline V gene sequence: CDR1 SGHTA, CDR2 FQGNSA. This CDR3 has 12 residues. V lost 6 bases and J 6 bases, leaving 9 bases between the germline ends. The CDR3 coding sequence is TGTGCCAGCAGTTCCGTTGGTCAGCCCCAGCATTTT. Encoded protein: CASSSVGQPQHF.

This clonotype was picked up a small number of times. DNA of the CDR3: TGCAGTGCTAGAGGAGACATCTATGGCTACACCTTC. This codes for CSARGDIYGYTF. The V gene is TRBV20-1, the J gene TRBJ1-2; D is undetermined. This CDR3 comprises 12 residues. Germline V CDR1 and CDR2: DFQATT, SNEGSKA (reference sequence). Trimming took off 1 base at V and 4 bases at J, with 7 bases between the two ends.

The gene calls are TRBV4-3 and TRBJ2-1; D is undetermined. CDR1 is LGHNA and CDR2 is YSLEER in the germline V gene. Trimming removed 0 bases from V and 8 bases from J, with 11 bases in between. This CDR3 is built from 14 residues. The CDR3 sequence: CASSQDFSLYEQFF. CDR3 nucleotides: TGCGCCAGCAGCCAAGATTTTAGCCTCTATGAGCAGTTCTTC.

The count of this clonotype is one. The chain combines TRBV5-1 with TRBJ2-1; D is perhaps TRBD2 (6 bases). This CDR3 is built from 15 residues. V dropped 0 bases and J dropped 9 bases, with 16 bases sitting between them. From germline, CDR1 is SGHRS and CDR2 YFSETQ. The CDR3 DNA reads TGCGCCAGCAGCTTGGCCGGCGCAGGGACTTTTGAGCAGTTCTTC. It translates to CASSLAGAGTFEQFF. The entire variable domain, with the rest obtained from reference TRBV5-1 and TRBJ2-1, is as follows: KAGVTQTPRYLIKTRGQQVTLSCSPISGHRSVSWYQQTPGQGLQFLFEYFSETQRNKGNFPGRFSGRQFSNSRSEMNVSTLELGDSALYLCASSLAGAGTFEQFFGPGTRLTVL.

This CDR3 is CASSVTGVVSYEQYF. The CDR3, as DNA: TGTGCCAGCAGTGTCACAGGGGTCGTTTCCTACGAGCAGTACTTC. The rearrangement links TRBV28 to TRBJ2-7; 7 positions match TRBD1. CDR1 is MDHEN, CDR2 SYDVKM, per germline. The CDR3 is 15 residues long. Losses at the gene ends were 5 bases for V and 1 base for J; bases not matched to a gene: 8.

The chain joins TRBV4-1 to TRBJ1-4, with D perhaps TRBD1 (6 bases). Trimming left V 3 bases short and J 2 bases short, with 19 bases between. Germline assignment: CDR1 MGHRA and CDR2 YSYEKL. CDR3 length: 18 amino acids. For the CDR3, the DNA is TGCGCCAGCAGCCACCCTCGGGGGCGCCTATCTACTAATGAAAAACTGTTTTTT. As protein: CASSHPRGRLSTNEKLFF.

In this sample, this clonotype turned up a few times. This sequence joins TRBV6-2 or TRBV6-3 and TRBJ2-1, with 11 bases that match TRBD2. Germline-derived CDR1 and CDR2 are MNHEY and SVGEGT. The CDR3 length is 15 residues. With V trimmed by 6 bases and J by 7 bases, 8 bases remained unmatched. CDR3 nucleotide sequence: TGTGCCAGCAGCTCCCCCCTAGCGGGGGGAAATGAGCAGTTCTTC. It encodes CASSSPLAGGNEQFF.

The chain joins TRBV6-5 to TRBJ1-3; perhaps TRBD1 as D (5 bases). The V end was cut by 4 bases, the J end by 4 bases, with 11 bases between. CDR1 MNHEY and CDR2 SVGAGI come from the germline V gene. This CDR3 region has 14 residues. CDR3 DNA sequence: TGTGCCAGCAGTTGGGGGGGAGTGGGAAACACCATATATTTT. Translating it yields CASSWGGVGNTIYF.